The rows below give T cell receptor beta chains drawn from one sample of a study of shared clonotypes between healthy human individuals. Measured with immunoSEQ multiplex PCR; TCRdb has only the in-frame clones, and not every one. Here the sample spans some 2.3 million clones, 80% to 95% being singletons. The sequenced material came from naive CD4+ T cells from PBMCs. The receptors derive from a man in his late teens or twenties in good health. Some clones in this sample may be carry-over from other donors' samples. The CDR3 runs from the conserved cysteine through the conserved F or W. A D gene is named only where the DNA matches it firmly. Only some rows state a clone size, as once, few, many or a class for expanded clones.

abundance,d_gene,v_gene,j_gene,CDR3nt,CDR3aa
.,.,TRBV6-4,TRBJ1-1,TGTGCCAGCAGACCGACGGATCTGAACACTGAAGCTTTCTTT,CASRPTDLNTEAFF
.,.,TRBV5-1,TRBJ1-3,TGCGCCAGCAGCTTGGAGGCGCCGATTTTATCGGGAAACACCATATATTTT,CASSLEAPILSGNTIYF
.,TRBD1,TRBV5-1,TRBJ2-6,TGCGCCAGCAGCTCGACAGGGTCTGGGGCCAACGTCCTGACTTTC,CASSSTGSGANVLTF
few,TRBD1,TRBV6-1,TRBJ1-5,TGTGCCAGCAGCGGGACAGGGGGCCAGCCCCAGCATTTT,CASSGTGGQPQHF
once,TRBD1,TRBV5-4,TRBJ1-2,TGTGCCAGCAGCCTCGGACAGGCAGATGGCTACACCTTC,CASSLGQADGYTF
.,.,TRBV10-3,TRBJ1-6,TGTGTCACGGGAGGACCGCAAAATTCACCCCTCCACTTT,CVTGGPQNSPLHF
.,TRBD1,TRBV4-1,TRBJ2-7,TGCGCCAGCAGCCAAGTTATTAGAGGACAGGGCACCTACGAGCAGTACTTC,CASSQVIRGQGTYEQYF
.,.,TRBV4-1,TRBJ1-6,TGCGCCAGCAGCCAAGGGACTGGTGACTCACCCCTCCACTTT,CASSQGTGDSPLHF
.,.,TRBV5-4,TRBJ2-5,TGTGCCAGCAGCTTACAAGAGACCCAGTACTTC,CASSLQETQYF
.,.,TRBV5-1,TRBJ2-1,TGCGCCAGCAGCTTGGATTCAGGAGGGAATGAGCAGTTCTTC,CASSLDSGGNEQFF
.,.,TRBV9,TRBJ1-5,TGTGCCAGCAGCGTAGCGGGCAGAGATCAGCCCCAGCATTTT,CASSVAGRDQPQHF
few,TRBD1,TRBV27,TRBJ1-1,TGTGCCAGCAGCGCAGGGGGCGGGAACACTGAAGCTTTCTTT,CASSAGGGNTEAFF
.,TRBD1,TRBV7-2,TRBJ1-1,TGTGCCAGCAGCTTAGCGGGACAGGGTTATGAAGCTTTCTTT,CASSLAGQGYEAFF
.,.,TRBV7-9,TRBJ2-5,TGTGCCAGCAGCCCCTTGGAGACCCAGTACTTC,CASSPLETQYF
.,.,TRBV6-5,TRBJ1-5,TGTGCCAGCAAACCGGGGGTGGGGCCCCAGCATTTT,CASKPGVGPQHF
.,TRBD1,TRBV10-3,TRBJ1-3,TGTGCCATCAGTGAGTCGGAGACAGGGCTGGTAGGGGCTGGAAACACCATATATTTT,CAISESETGLVGAGNTIYF
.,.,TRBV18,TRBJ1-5,TGTGCCAGCTCAGCGACAGCTAGCAATCAGCCCCAGCATTTT,CASSATASNQPQHF
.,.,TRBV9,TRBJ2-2,TGTGCCAGCAGCGACCAGGGCCCGGGGGAGCTGTTTTTT,CASSDQGPGELFF
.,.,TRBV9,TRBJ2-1,TGTGCCAGCAGCGGGGGTGTGGATGAGCAGTTCTTC,CASSGGVDEQFF
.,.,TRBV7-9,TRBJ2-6,TGTGCCAGCAGCTTAGGAGTCTCTGGGGCCAACGTCCTGACTTTC,CASSLGVSGANVLTF
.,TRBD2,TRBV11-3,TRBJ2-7,TGTGCCAGCAGCTCCCAGAGCGGGAGTCTGTACTTC,CASSSQSGSLYF
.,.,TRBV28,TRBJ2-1,TGTGCCAGCAGTTTTTCGGGACTTGACAATGAGCAGTTCTTC,CASSFSGLDNEQFF
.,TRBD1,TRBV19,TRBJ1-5,TGTGCCAGTAGTATCCGTCCTAGACAGGGGGGCCAGCCCCAGCATTTT,CASSIRPRQGGQPQHF
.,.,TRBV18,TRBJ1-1,TGTGCCAGCTCACCACCGGGTGCCACTGAAGCTTTCTTT,CASSPPGATEAFF
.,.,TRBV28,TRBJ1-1,TGTGCCAGCAGGGCGGGCACTGAAGCTTTCTTT,CASRAGTEAFF
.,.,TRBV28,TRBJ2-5,TGTGCCAGCAGTTTAATCTCAGATCGAGAGACCCAGTACTTC,CASSLISDRETQYF
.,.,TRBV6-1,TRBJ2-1,TGTGCCAGTAGCCGAGCGTACAATGAGCAGTTCTTC,CASSRAYNEQFF
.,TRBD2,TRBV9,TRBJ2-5,TGTGCCAGCAGCCAGACTAGCGGGCAAGAGACCCAGTACTTC,CASSQTSGQETQYF
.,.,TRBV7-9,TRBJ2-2,TGTGCCAGCAGTTCCTGGACAGCGAACACCGGGGAGCTGTTTTTT,CASSSWTANTGELFF